Following are 27 T cell receptor beta chains from one sample sequenced in a study of neurological immune-mediated disorders. TCRdb re-derived calls from the 5' RACE reads in MiXCR, one entry per CDR3 protein. The table lists some 83,000 distinct CDR3 sequences, 2.6% of them singletons. The sequenced sample was PBMCs. The source of these receptors is a woman younger than 45 with multiple sclerosis.

This clonotype was counted ten times or more. In DNA form, the CDR3 reads TGTGCCAGCAGGCCCCCGGGGGCCAATGCGGGTGAAAAACTGTTTTTT. This translates into CASRPPGANAGEKLFF. V and J are TRBV12-3 or TRBV12-4 and TRBJ1-4; TRBD1 might be the D (6 bases). The V and J ends lost 6 bases and 7 bases respectively, with 21 bases between them. This CDR3 has 16 amino acids.

Ten or more counts support this clonotype. V gene TRBV4-1 combines with J gene TRBJ1-5; no definite D call. Trimming removed 1 base from V and 1 base from J, with 8 bases in between. This CDR3 spans 15 amino acids. CDR1 and CDR2 from the germline V gene are MGHRA and YSYEKL. CDR3 sequence (DNA): TGCGCCAGCAGCCAAGCCCCCCAAAGCAATCAGCCCCAGCATTTT. Translation gives CASSQAPQSNQPQHF.

This clonotype was recorded many times. A junction boundary mismatches the germline segment, possibly from a read error. The chain carries TRBV7-9 and TRBJ2-5; 9 bases align to TRBD2. CDR1 is SEHNR, CDR2 FQNEAQ, per germline (reference sequence). The CDR3 covers 14 residues. CDR3 residues: CASSLGVAGEIQYF. The CDR3 region has the DNA TGTGCCAGCAGCTTAGGGGTAGCGGGAGAGATCCAGTACTTC.

This clonotype was found many times. This chain links TRBV20-1 with TRBJ2-1; a possible D gene is TRBD2 (5 bases). The germline gives CDR1 DFQATT, CDR2 SNEGSKA (reference sequence). V dropped 1 base and J dropped 9 bases, with 10 bases sitting between them. The CDR3 runs 12 residues. The CDR3 region is CSARVGGIEQFF. Here the CDR3 DNA reads TGCAGTGCTAGAGTAGGAGGTATTGAGCAGTTCTTC.

This clonotype showed up many times. The rearrangement joins TRBV6-5 to TRBJ2-7, with a weak D call TRBD2 (5 bases). Germline CDR1 reads MNHEY; CDR2 reads SVGAGI. CDR3 length: 12 amino acids. Deletions cut 6 bases from V and 7 bases from J, with 13 bases between. The CDR3 loop is CASSAKTGEQYF. The CDR3 DNA reads as TGTGCCAGCAGCGCCAAAACGGGGGAGCAGTACTTC.

There are many counts of this clonotype. The chain couples TRBV7-9 to TRBJ2-2; no firm D call. Germline values: CDR1 SEHNR, CDR2 FQNEAQ (reference sequence). Deletions cut 1 base from V and 1 base from J, with 10 bases between. The CDR3 is 16 residues long. CDR3 sequence reads: CASSLGIGQNTGELFF. CDR3 nucleotide sequence: TGTGCCAGCAGCTTAGGTATTGGTCAGAACACCGGGGAGCTGTTTTTT.

In this sample, this clonotype turned up many times. V and J are TRBV19 and TRBJ2-1; D gene uncertain. The germline V and J ends were trimmed by 10 bases and 3 bases, with 10 bases remaining between them. Germline V CDR1 and CDR2: LNHDA, SQIVND (reference sequence). This CDR3 is built from 12 residues. The CDR3 spells CATQESYNEQFF. DNA for the CDR3: TGTGCCACCCAGGAGAGCTACAATGAGCAGTTCTTC.

This clonotype was counted only a few times. The CDR3 DNA is TGCAGTGCTAGAGATCCAGGGAGTGGCTACACCTTC. Its translation is CSARDPGSGYTF. The gene calls are TRBV20-1 and TRBJ1-2; possibly TRBD1 for D (5 bases). Germline V gives CDR1 DFQATT, CDR2 SNEGSKA (reference sequence). The V end lost 0 bases, the J end lost 7 bases, and 9 bases lay between the germline ends. The CDR3 runs 12 residues.

In its sample, this clonotype was seen many times. The gene calls are TRBV18 and TRBJ2-1; the match to TRBD2 covers 13 bases. This CDR3 contains 16 residues. V was pared by 1 base and J by 5 bases, with 2 bases of the junction left unmatched. The germline CDR1 and CDR2 sequences are KGHSH and LQKENI. The CDR3 here is CASSPLGLAGDNEQFF. CDR3 in DNA: TGTGCCAGCTCACCACTCGGACTAGCGGGAGACAATGAGCAGTTCTTC.

This clonotype was counted ten times or more. The rearrangement links TRBV27 to TRBJ2-7, with a weak D call TRBD1 (5 bases). The CDR3 has 15 residues. The V gene's germline CDR1 is MNHEY and CDR2 SMNVEV (reference sequence). Trimming pared 2 bases from V and 0 bases from J, leaving 11 bases between. The CDR3 DNA reads TGTGCCAGCAGTTTAAGTATGACAGTCTCCTACGAGCAGTACTTC. Protein product: CASSLSMTVSYEQYF.

This clonotype was recorded a few times. A much larger clone lies a single base off, so this may be a read error. The gene calls are TRBV29-1 and TRBJ2-1, with a weak D call TRBD1 (5 bases). This CDR3 is built from 14 residues. Looked up from germline, CDR1 is SQVTM and CDR2 is ANQGSEA. The V and J ends lost 3 bases and 0 bases respectively, with 9 bases between them. The CDR3 DNA reads as TGCAGCGTTGACCCCAGGGACTCCTACAATGAGCAGTTCTTC. This gives the protein CSVDPRDSYNEQFF.

The table lists this clonotype with many counts. With a much larger clone just one base away, this may be a read error. The chain is built from TRBV5-6 and TRBJ1-2, with 7 bases that match TRBD1. The germline gives CDR1 SGHDT, CDR2 YYEEEE. V lost 4 bases to trimming and J lost 4 bases; unmatched junction nucleotides: 1. This CDR3 contains 12 residues. CDR3 sequence: CASSRDSYGYTF. CDR3 nucleotide sequence: TGTGCCAGCAGCCGGGACAGCTATGGCTACACCTTC.

This clonotype was recorded at least ten times. J is TRBJ1-2 and V is TRBV7-2; 7 bases match TRBD1. In germline, CDR1 is SGHTA, CDR2 FQGNSA. V lost 5 bases and J lost 6; bases outside the gene matches: 15. This CDR3 is 16 amino acids long. The CDR3 bases are TGTGCCAGCAGCCCGTTTTCCGGAGGGGGCTCGAATGGCTACACCTTC. Encoded protein: CASSPFSGGGSNGYTF.

This clonotype was counted ten times or more. The J gene is TRBJ2-3, the V gene TRBV20-1; weak D call: TRBD1 (7 bases). Trimming cost V 2 bases and J 6 bases, with 18 bases left between them. The length of the CDR3 is 15 residues. CDR1 is DFQATT and CDR2 is SNEGSKA in the germline V gene (reference sequence). In nucleotides, the CDR3 is TGCAGTGCTAGACCCAAACAGGGGAGGTACGATACGCAGTATTTT. This translates into CSARPKQGRYDTQYF.

This clonotype has a count of ten or more. The chain recombines TRBV20-1 with TRBJ2-2, with D unresolved. V lost 1 base to trimming and J lost 3 bases, with 6 bases between them. Germline values: CDR1 DFQATT, CDR2 SNEGSKA (reference sequence). CDR3 length equals 13 residues. CDR3: CSARGLDTGELFF. The CDR3 DNA reads as TGCAGTGCTAGAGGTTTAGACACCGGGGAGCTGTTTTTT.

The sample holds many counts of this clonotype. This rearrangement joins TRBV6-6 to TRBJ2-3; no definite D call. Germline CDR1 and CDR2: MNHNY and SVGAGI (reference sequence). This CDR3 comprises 13 residues. The V and J ends lost 7 bases and 3 bases respectively, with 11 bases between them. CDR3: CASNNVGTDTQYF. CDR3 coding DNA: TGTGCCAGCAATAATGTGGGAACAGATACGCAGTATTTT.

This clonotype was seen many times. The rearrangement joins TRBV20-1 to TRBJ2-1; 8 bases map to TRBD1. The germline gives CDR1 DFQATT, CDR2 SNEGSKA (reference sequence). The CDR3 has 14 amino acids. Trimming at V came to 6 bases and at J to 3 bases, leaving 7 bases not matched to a gene. The CDR3 nucleotides read TGCAGTGCCAAGGACAGGGTCTTCTACAATGAGCAGTTCTTC. It codes for CSAKDRVFYNEQFF.

This clonotype was counted many times. The DNA of the CDR3 is TGTGCCAGCAGCTTAGAATCTTATACTGAAGCTTTCTTT. Translating it yields CASSLESYTEAFF. The chain links TRBV7-2 to TRBJ1-1; D is unclear. V lost 1 base and J 5 bases, leaving 8 bases between the germline ends. CDR3 size: 13 residues. Germline lookup yields CDR1 SGHTA and CDR2 FQGNSA.

This clonotype was detected a few times. This may be a read error: a much more frequent sequence differs by one nucleotide. The chain links TRBV14 to TRBJ1-5; 9 positions agree with TRBD1. The CDR3 totals 15 residues. The germline V gene encodes CDR1 SGHDN and CDR2 FVKESK. The CDR3 coding sequence is TGTGCCAGCAGCCTCACCGGGACAGGGCTGGCGAACCAGAATTTT. It yields the protein CASSLTGTGLANQNF.

This clonotype was counted at least ten times. The gene calls are TRBV12-3 or TRBV12-4 and TRBJ1-2, with TRBD1 matching over 7 bases. The V gene end was trimmed by 3 bases and the J gene end by 8 bases; junction bases not matched to a gene: 6. This CDR3 comprises 13 residues. The DNA of the CDR3 is TGTGCCAGCAGTTTTGACAGGGCCTACGGCTACACCTTC. It specifies CASSFDRAYGYTF.

The table lists this clonotype with many counts. The chain employs TRBV7-2 and TRBJ2-3; 8 positions agree with TRBD2. The germline CDR1 and CDR2 sequences are SGHTA and FQGNSA. V gave up 9 bases and J gave up 4 bases; unmatched junction bases: 3. The CDR3 is 12 amino acids. CDR3 sequence reads: CASREGADTQYF. The CDR3 DNA follows: TGTGCCAGTCGGGAGGGGGCAGATACGCAGTATTTT.

In its sample, this clonotype was seen many times. This chain uses TRBV29-1 with TRBJ2-1; D gene ambiguous. CDR1 is SQVTM, CDR2 ANQGSEA, per germline. The V and J ends lost 6 bases and 3 bases respectively, with 6 bases between them. The CDR3 has 11 amino acids. CDR3 residues: CSVAVYNEQFF. For the CDR3, the DNA is TGCAGCGTGGCGGTCTACAATGAGCAGTTCTTC.

This clonotype was counted at least ten times. The rearrangement joins TRBV7-2 to TRBJ2-1; 11 bases match TRBD2. Per the germline V gene, CDR1 is SGHTA and CDR2 is FQGNSA. The CDR3 spans 17 residues. V was pared by 5 bases and J by 7 bases, with 13 bases of the junction left unmatched. The CDR3 sequence: CASSPKSASSGGNEQFF. The CDR3 DNA reads as TGTGCCAGCAGCCCAAAATCGGCCTCTAGCGGGGGGAATGAGCAGTTCTTC.

The sample holds many counts of this clonotype. The gene calls are TRBV5-1 and TRBJ1-4; 7 bases line up with TRBD1. Trimming at V came to 4 bases and at J to 7 bases, leaving 7 bases not matched to a gene. The length of the CDR3 is 14 residues. Germline loops: CDR1 SGHRS, CDR2 YFSETQ. CDR3 coding DNA: TGCGCCAGCAGCCAGGGACAGCCTCGTGAAAAACTGTTTTTT. It is translated as CASSQGQPREKLFF.

This clonotype appeared many times. The chain uses TRBV20-1 and TRBJ1-2, with D possibly matching TRBD1 (5 bases). From germline, CDR1 is DFQATT and CDR2 SNEGSKA (reference sequence). V was trimmed by 5 bases and J by 0 bases, leaving 10 bases between them. The CDR3 totals 13 residues. CDR3 amino acids: CSAPDRANYGYTF. CDR3 sequence (DNA): TGCAGTGCTCCTGACAGAGCTAACTATGGCTACACCTTC.

There are many counts of this clonotype. The chain links TRBV20-1 to TRBJ2-1, with TRBD2 matching over 7 bases. Germline V gene lookup returns CDR1 DFQATT and CDR2 SNEGSKA (reference sequence). Trimming at V came to 6 bases and at J to 5 bases, leaving 16 bases not matched to a gene. The length of the CDR3 is 16 residues. The CDR3 spells CSAERASGRSNNEQFF. The CDR3 DNA reads TGCAGTGCGGAGAGAGCTAGCGGACGATCTAACAATGAGCAGTTCTTC.

At least ten counts were recorded for this clonotype. The rearrangement links TRBV29-1 to TRBJ2-7, with a weak D call TRBD2 (6 bases). There are 12 residues in the CDR3. Germline CDR1 is SQVTM and CDR2 is ANQGSEA. V was pared by 4 bases and J by 3 bases, with 10 bases between. The CDR3 reads CSVGRLDYEQYF. The CDR3 DNA reads TGCAGCGTTGGCCGACTAGACTACGAGCAGTACTTC.